This is a list of T cell receptor beta chains from one sample in a study of human T cells and chemical hapten exposure. One entry per CDR3 protein results from TCRdb running MiXCR on the RACE reads. This table holds around 330,000 distinct CDR3 sequences, over 5% found once. The material was whole blood, obtained in connection with sensitization to the hapten diphenylcyclopropenone (DPC). These TCRs come from a woman between 18 and 29 years old with alopecia areata. Some clones in this sample may be carry-over from other donors' samples. CDR3s include the opening cysteine and the closing phenylalanine or tryptophan. D genes are given only for firm matches. A clone size is listed for some rows: how often the clone was seen (once, few, many), or a class if it is expanded.

length	size	V	D	J	CDR3	DNA
16	few	TRBV5-1	TRBD1	TRBJ1-1	CASSPGLTGVNTEAFF	TGCGCCAGCAGCCCAGGACTGACAGGGGTAAACACTGAAGCTTTCTTT
12	many	TRBV13	TRBD2	TRBJ2-7	CASSPRGGEQYF	TGTGCCAGCAGCCCCCGGGGGGGCGAGCAGTACTTC
14	few	TRBV20-1	.	TRBJ2-7	CSATPLRDNYEQYF	TGCAGTGCTACCCCGCTCAGGGACAACTACGAGCAGTACTTC
15	many	TRBV6-1	.	TRBJ2-5	CASSEGLGRGETQYF	TGTGCCAGCAGTGAAGGTCTGGGGCGCGGTGAGACCCAGTACTTC
19	few	TRBV9	.	TRBJ1-5	CASSAIMDRARLSNQPQHF	TGTGCCAGCAGCGCTATAATGGACAGAGCAAGGCTATCTAATCAGCCCCAGCATTTT
13	many	TRBV4-1	.	TRBJ1-1	CASSQVGSGKAFF	TGCGCCAGCAGCCAAGTGGGGTCAGGGAAAGCTTTCTTT
13	many	TRBV27	TRBD1	TRBJ2-5	CASSFDREETQYF	TGTGCCAGCAGTTTCGACAGGGAAGAGACCCAGTACTTC
16	.	TRBV7-2	TRBD2	TRBJ2-3	CASSLGRGGRTDTQYF	TGTGCCAGCAGCTTAGGCCGGGGGGGCCGGACAGATACGCAGTATTTT
12	many	TRBV6-2/TRBV6-3	.	TRBJ1-5	CASRSDGPPQHF	TGTGCCAGCAGATCGGACGGCCCTCCCCAGCATTTT
15	many	TRBV11-2	.	TRBJ2-2	CASSPSPLNTGELFF	TGTGCCAGCAGCCCCTCACCACTTAACACCGGGGAGCTGTTTTTT
12	.	TRBV12-3/TRBV12-4	.	TRBJ1-2	CASSPGYYGYTF	TGTGCCAGCAGCCCAGGGTACTATGGCTACACCTTC
13	many	TRBV29-1	.	TRBJ1-4	CSVQVQGREKLFF	TGCAGCGTTCAAGTACAAGGACGAGAAAAACTGTTTTTT
21	many	TRBV12-3/TRBV12-4	.	TRBJ1-1	CASRSRLKDRVRGTRNTEAFF	TGTGCCAGCAGATCCAGACTGAAGGATAGGGTGAGGGGAACTCGGAACACTGAAGCTTTCTTT
15	few	TRBV6-5	.	TRBJ1-5	CASSSGRESNQPQHF	TGTGCCAGCAGCTCCGGTCGGGAAAGTAATCAGCCCCAGCATTTT
12	.	TRBV6-2/TRBV6-3	.	TRBJ1-1	CASSMRFTEAFF	TGTGCCAGCAGTATGAGGTTCACTGAAGCTTTCTTT
12	few	TRBV6-2/TRBV6-3	.	TRBJ2-7	CASRDLTREQYF	TGTGCCAGCAGGGACCTAACAAGGGAGCAGTACTTC
15	many	TRBV6-2/TRBV6-3	.	TRBJ2-1	CASSSAGLSYNEQFF	TGTGCCAGCAGTTCAGCGGGCCTCTCCTACAATGAGCAGTTCTTC
14	.	TRBV4-3	.	TRBJ2-5	CASSQDHRISPQYF	TGCGCCAGCAGCCAAGATCACAGGATAAGCCCCCAGTACTTC
14	.	TRBV7-2	TRBD2	TRBJ2-5	CASSSYSGGETQYF	TGTGCCAGCAGCTCTTATAGCGGGGGGGAGACCCAGTACTTC
14	few	TRBV25-1	TRBD1	TRBJ2-5	CASSRTGGFETQYF	TGTGCCAGCAGTCGGACAGGGGGATTCGAGACCCAGTACTTC
15	.	TRBV9	TRBD1	TRBJ1-6	CASSATGSGNSPLHF	TGTGCCAGCAGCGCGACAGGGAGCGGTAATTCACCCCTCCACTTT
14	.	TRBV7-9	.	TRBJ2-3	CASSSLRGTDTQYF	TGTGCCAGCAGCTCTCTGCGGGGCACAGATACGCAGTATTTT
16	.	TRBV6-5	.	TRBJ1-4	CASSYSAGAGQEKLFF	TGTGCCAGCAGTTACTCGGCAGGGGCAGGGCAGGAAAAACTGTTTTTT